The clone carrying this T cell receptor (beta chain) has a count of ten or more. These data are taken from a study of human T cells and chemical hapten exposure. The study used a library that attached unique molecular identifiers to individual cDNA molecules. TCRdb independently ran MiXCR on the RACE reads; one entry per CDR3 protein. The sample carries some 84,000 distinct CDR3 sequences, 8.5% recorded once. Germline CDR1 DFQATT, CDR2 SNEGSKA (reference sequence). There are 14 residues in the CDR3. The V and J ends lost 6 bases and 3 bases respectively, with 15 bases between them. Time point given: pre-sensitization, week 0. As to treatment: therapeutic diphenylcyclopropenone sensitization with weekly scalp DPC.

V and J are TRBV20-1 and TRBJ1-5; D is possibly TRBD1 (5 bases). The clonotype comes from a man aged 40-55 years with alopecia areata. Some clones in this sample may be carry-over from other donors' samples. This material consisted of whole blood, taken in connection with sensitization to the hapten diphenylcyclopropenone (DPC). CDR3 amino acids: CSAFGGGDNQPQHF. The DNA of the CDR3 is TGCAGTGCATTCGGGGGAGGTGACAATCAGCCCCAGCATTTT.